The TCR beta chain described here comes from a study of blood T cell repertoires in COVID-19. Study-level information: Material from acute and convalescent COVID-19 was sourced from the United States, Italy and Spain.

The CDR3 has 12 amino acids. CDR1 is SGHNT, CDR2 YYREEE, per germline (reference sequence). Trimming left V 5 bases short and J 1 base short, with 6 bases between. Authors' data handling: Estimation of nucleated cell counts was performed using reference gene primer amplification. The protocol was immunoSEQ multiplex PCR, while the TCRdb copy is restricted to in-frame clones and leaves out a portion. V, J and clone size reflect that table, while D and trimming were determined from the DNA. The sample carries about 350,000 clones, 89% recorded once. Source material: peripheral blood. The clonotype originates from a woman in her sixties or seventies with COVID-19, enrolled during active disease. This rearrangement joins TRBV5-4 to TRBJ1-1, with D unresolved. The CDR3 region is CASREQNTEAFF. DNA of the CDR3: TGTGCCAGCAGGGAGCAGAACACTGAAGCTTTCTTT.